The rows below give T cell receptor beta chains drawn from one sample of a study of blood T cell repertoires in COVID-19. Using immunoSEQ multiplex PCR, the repertoire was profiled, and TCRdb retains in-frame clones only, with some absent. Among about 150,000 clones listed, around 83% were seen once. Sequenced sample: peripheral blood. All receptors derive from a young man with COVID-19, enrolled during active disease. Both conserved end residues are part of each CDR3. D genes are given only for firm matches. Not all rows give a size; the values are once, few, many and, for expanded clones, a class.

clone size	D gene	CDR3 length	J gene	V gene	CDR3 DNA	CDR3 protein
-	TRBD1	16	TRBJ2-5	TRBV3-1/TRBV3-2	TGTGCCAGCAGACACACTCAAGACAGGGGCGTCCAGACCCAGTACTTC	CASRHTQDRGVQTQYF
-	TRBD1	13	TRBJ2-3	TRBV5-1	TGCGCCAGCAGCCTTGACAGGGCGGATACGCAGTATTTT	CASSLDRADTQYF
-	-	16	TRBJ2-7	TRBV28	TGTGCCAGCAGTTTAGTCATGGGGAAAGGGGCCTACGAGCAGTACTTC	CASSLVMGKGAYEQYF
-	TRBD1	15	TRBJ2-4	TRBV19	TGTGCCAGCCTTTTTCGACAGGGTGGAGAAAACATTCAGTACTTC	CASLFRQGGENIQYF
-	TRBD2	15	TRBJ2-3	TRBV7-2	TGTGCCAGCAGCCCTACTAGCGGGAGTTTCGGTACGCAGTATTTT	CASSPTSGSFGTQYF
-	-	14	TRBJ1-2	TRBV6-1	TGTGCCAGCAGTGAAGTCGCGGGGGCGGCCGGCTACACCTTC	CASSEVAGAAGYTF
-	TRBD1	14	TRBJ1-5	TRBV7-2	TGTGCCAGCAGCAAGACAGGGAGCAATCAGCCCCAGCATTTT	CASSKTGSNQPQHF
-	-	13	TRBJ1-1	TRBV11-2	TGTGCCAGCAGCTGGGGACAGAACACTGAAGCTTTCTTT	CASSWGQNTEAFF
few	TRBD1	15	TRBJ2-5	TRBV28	TGTGCCAGCAGTCTACCGGGACAGGGGGGGAAGACCCAGTACTTC	CASSLPGQGGKTQYF
-	-	15	TRBJ2-4	TRBV5-4	TGTGCCAGCAGCCGTCCACAGGGTGGCAAAAACATTCAGTACTTC	CASSRPQGGKNIQYF
-	TRBD1	14	TRBJ2-7	TRBV28	TGTGCCAGCACCCGGGACAGGGGGCTCTACGAGCAGTACTTC	CASTRDRGLYEQYF
-	TRBD1	11	TRBJ2-5	TRBV10-3	TGTGCCATCACTGACAGGGGGACCCAGTACTTC	CAITDRGTQYF
-	-	14	TRBJ2-5	TRBV7-2	TGTGCCAGCAGCTTAGGTCTAGCGTTTGAGACCCAGTACTTC	CASSLGLAFETQYF
few	TRBD2	19	TRBJ2-1	TRBV10-3	TGTGCCATCAGTGCGCCGGGACTAGCGGGGACTACCAGGTTGGATGAGCAGTTCTTC	CAISAPGLAGTTRLDEQFF
once	TRBD1	15	TRBJ2-2	TRBV28	TGTGCCAGCCGAGGGGGGACAGGGAACACCGGGGAGCTGTTTTTT	CASRGGTGNTGELFF
-	-	15	TRBJ1-3	TRBV10-1	TGCGCCAGCAAACCGGGACGGGGGTCTGGAAACACCATATATTTT	CASKPGRGSGNTIYF
-	TRBD2	19	TRBJ2-2	TRBV4-1	TGCGCCAGCAGCCAAGCGGCGTGGGCGGGAGGAGTTGGGACCGGGGAGCTGTTTTTT	CASSQAAWAGGVGTGELFF
-	TRBD2	16	TRBJ2-1	TRBV28	TGTGCCAGCAGTTTAGGAGTAGCGGGTGGGGACAATGAGCAGTTCTTC	CASSLGVAGGDNEQFF
-	TRBD1	17	TRBJ2-5	TRBV7-8	TGTGCCAGCAGCTTGACTCCGGGACAGGGGGCCCAAGAGACCCAGTACTTC	CASSLTPGQGAQETQYF
-	TRBD1	15	TRBJ1-5	TRBV2	TGTGCCAGCAGGCGGACAGGGGGCCCGGGTCAGCCCCAGCATTTT	CASRRTGGPGQPQHF
-	-	12	TRBJ2-7	TRBV6-1	TGTGCCAGCAGTGAGTGGGGGCCCGAGCAGTACTTC	CASSEWGPEQYF
-	TRBD2	15	TRBJ2-4	TRBV3-1/TRBV3-2	TGTGCCAGCAGACCAAGTTCGGGACTAGGGAACATTCAGTACTTC	CASRPSSGLGNIQYF
-	-	11	TRBJ2-1	TRBV11-1	TGTGCCAGCAGCTTAAGGAGGGAGCAGTTCTTC	CASSLRREQFF
-	TRBD2	14	TRBJ2-7	TRBV2	TGTGCCAGCAGGATAGCGGGAAACGTATACGAGCAGTACTTC	CASRIAGNVYEQYF
-	TRBD1	14	TRBJ1-2	TRBV6-5	TGTGCCAGCAGTTACTTTAGGGGGCGCGGAGGCTACACCTTC	CASSYFRGRGGYTF
once	TRBD1	12	TRBJ2-7	TRBV2	TGTGCCAGCAGGACAGGGGTCGGTGAGCAGTACTTC	CASRTGVGEQYF
-	-	15	TRBJ2-1	TRBV7-2	TGTGCCAGCAGCTTAGTAGCCAGCTCCTACAATGAGCAGTTCTTC	CASSLVASSYNEQFF
-	-	12	TRBJ2-7	TRBV6-2/TRBV6-3	TGTGCCAGCAGTCGGGATTTATACGAGCAGTACTTC	CASSRDLYEQYF
-	-	12	TRBJ1-2	TRBV28	TGTGCCAGCAGATGGGAGGTCGGGGGCTACACCTTC	CASRWEVGGYTF
few	-	14	TRBJ1-1	TRBV28	TGTGCCAGCAGTTCAGGTCTGGAGAACACTGAAGCTTTCTTT	CASSSGLENTEAFF
-	-	17	TRBJ2-1	TRBV15	TGTGCCACCAGCAGAGGTGAGGCGGGGAGCTCCTACAATGAGCAGTTCTTC	CATSRGEAGSSYNEQFF
-	-	13	TRBJ1-5	TRBV15	TGTGCCACCAGCAGAGAAGAGTATCAGCCCCAGCATTTT	CATSREEYQPQHF
-	-	14	TRBJ2-2	TRBV24-1	TGTGCCACCAGTGACCGGGAAGACACCGGGGAGCTGTTTTTT	CATSDREDTGELFF
-	TRBD2	14	TRBJ2-1	TRBV29-1	TGCAGCGTTGAACGCGGGAGAGGCGTCGATGAGCAGTTCTTC	CSVERGRGVDEQFF
-	TRBD1	11	TRBJ2-1	TRBV29-1	TGCAGCGTTGCAGGGGGCAATGAGCAGTTCTTC	CSVAGGNEQFF
-	-	12	TRBJ1-2	TRBV25-1	TGTGCCAGCAGTGACAGGGACTATGGCTACACCTTC	CASSDRDYGYTF
-	TRBD2	15	TRBJ2-1	TRBV27	TGTGCCAGCAGCATTGTGTCTAGCGGGAGGAATGAGCAGTTCTTC	CASSIVSSGRNEQFF
-	-	14	TRBJ2-1	TRBV2	TGTGCCAGCAGTGAAGCAGCCACCTACAATGAGCAGTTCTTC	CASSEAATYNEQFF
-	-	12	TRBJ2-3	TRBV9	TGTGCCAGCAGCGTAGGGGGCCAGACACAGTATTTT	CASSVGGQTQYF
-	TRBD2	17	TRBJ2-7	TRBV11-3	TGTGCCAGCAGCTTAGAATTCGCTAGCGGGATCTCCTACGAGCAGTACTTC	CASSLEFASGISYEQYF
-	-	12	TRBJ2-7	TRBV10-1	TGCGCCAGCGGACAGTCCTTGGCCGAGCAGTACTTC	CASGQSLAEQYF
-	-	15	TRBJ1-5	TRBV27	TGTGCCAGCAGTTTATCGTCCGGTCCGGGGCAGCCCCAGCATTTT	CASSLSSGPGQPQHF
-	-	16	TRBJ2-5	TRBV5-5	TGTGCCAGCAGCTTGATCGGGAGAGCCTCGCCAGAGACCCAGTACTTC	CASSLIGRASPETQYF
-	TRBD2	13	TRBJ2-3	TRBV28	TGTGCCAGCAGACCTAGCGGGGGCGATACGCAGTATTTT	CASRPSGGDTQYF
-	-	18	TRBJ1-1	TRBV4-2	TGTGCCAGCAGCCAAGATGGTGGGGGGGCTTATGGGAACACTGAAGCTTTCTTT	CASSQDGGGAYGNTEAFF
-	TRBD1	15	TRBJ1-2	TRBV11-2	TGTGCCAGCAGCTTACAGGGACAGAAAACTTATGGCTACACCTTC	CASSLQGQKTYGYTF
-	-	13	TRBJ2-1	TRBV28	TGTGCCAGCAGTTTATCCCTATTTACTGAGCAGTTCTTC	CASSLSLFTEQFF
-	-	13	TRBJ2-5	TRBV6-6	TGTGCCAGCAGTTACCGGGGGTTTGAGACCCAGTACTTC	CASSYRGFETQYF
-	-	16	TRBJ1-5	TRBV28	TGTGCCAGCAGCAACCTCGCAGGGGACCCAGATCAGCCCCAGCATTTT	CASSNLAGDPDQPQHF
-	-	11	TRBJ1-1	TRBV29-1	TGCAGCGTCACTAATCCTTCTGAAGCTTTCTTT	CSVTNPSEAFF
-	-	14	TRBJ2-7	TRBV6-1	TGTGCCAGCAGTGAGGGAACAGGGTTATACGAGCAGTACTTC	CASSEGTGLYEQYF
once	TRBD2	14	TRBJ2-1	TRBV11-1	TGTGCCAGCAGCCCGATGACTAGCGGAGGAGAGCAGTTCTTC	CASSPMTSGGEQFF
-	TRBD1	14	TRBJ2-7	TRBV6-6	TGTGCCAGCAGCCACGGGACAGGAGGCTACGAGCAGTACTTC	CASSHGTGGYEQYF
-	-	17	TRBJ2-7	TRBV14	TGTGCCAGCAGCCAAGGCCCCTCCGGGACTGTAACCTACGAGCAGTACTTC	CASSQGPSGTVTYEQYF
once	-	13	TRBJ2-7	TRBV18	TGTGCCAGCTCACCAACCGGCGGATACGAGCAGTACTTC	CASSPTGGYEQYF
-	-	15	TRBJ2-7	TRBV16	TGTGCCAGCAGCCAATTCCCCGGGAGCTCCTACGAGCAGTACTTC	CASSQFPGSSYEQYF
-	-	13	TRBJ1-3	TRBV28	TGTGCCAGCAGACTTAGCTCTGGAAACACCATATATTTT	CASRLSSGNTIYF
-	TRBD1	15	TRBJ2-7	TRBV27	TGTGCCAGCAGTTTGACAGGGGGCGCAGCCTACGAGCAGTACTTC	CASSLTGGAAYEQYF
-	-	13	TRBJ2-2	TRBV30	TGTGCCTGGAGTCTGCAGGGGATCGGGGAGCTGTTTTTT	CAWSLQGIGELFF